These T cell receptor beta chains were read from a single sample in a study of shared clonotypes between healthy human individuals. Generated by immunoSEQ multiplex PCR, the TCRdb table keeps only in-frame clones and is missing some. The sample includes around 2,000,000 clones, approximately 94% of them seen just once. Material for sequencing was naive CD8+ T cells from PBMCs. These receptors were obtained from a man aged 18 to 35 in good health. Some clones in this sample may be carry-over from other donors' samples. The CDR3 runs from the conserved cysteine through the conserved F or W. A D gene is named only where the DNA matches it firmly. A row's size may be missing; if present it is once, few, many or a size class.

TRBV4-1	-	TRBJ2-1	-	TGCGCCAGCAGCCGGGACACGAGCTCCTACAATGAGCAGTTCTTC	CASSRDTSSYNEQFF
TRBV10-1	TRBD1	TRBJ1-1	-	TGCGCCAGCAGTTCGGACAGGGGGACCACTGAAGCTTTCTTT	CASSSDRGTTEAFF
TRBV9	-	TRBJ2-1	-	TGTGCCAGCAGCTTCAGGACGGACTCCTACAATGAGCAGTTCTTC	CASSFRTDSYNEQFF
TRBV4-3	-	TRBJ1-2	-	TGCGCCAGCAGCCAGCTCACAGGGTCGGGTTATGGCTACACCTTC	CASSQLTGSGYGYTF
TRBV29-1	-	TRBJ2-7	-	TGCAGCGTTTTTTCCTGGGAGGAGCTAGCGTCTTCCTACGAGCAGTACTTC	CSVFSWEELASSYEQYF
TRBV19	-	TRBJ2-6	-	TGTGCCAGTAGTGGCTACTTCGGTCGGGCCAACGTCCTGACTTTC	CASSGYFGRANVLTF
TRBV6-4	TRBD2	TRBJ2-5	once	TGTGCCATCTGCGGGGGACAAGAGACCCAGTACTTC	CAICGGQETQYF
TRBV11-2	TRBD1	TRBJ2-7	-	TGTGCCAGCAGCGGGGACAGATCCTACGAGCAGTACTTC	CASSGDRSYEQYF
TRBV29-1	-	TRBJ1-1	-	TGCAGCGTTGCAGCAGGCCTGAACACTGAAGCTTTCTTT	CSVAAGLNTEAFF
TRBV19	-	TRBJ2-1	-	TGTGCCAGTAGTATAGTTGCTGGGTACAATGAGCAGTTCTTC	CASSIVAGYNEQFF
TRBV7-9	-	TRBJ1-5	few	TGTGCCAGCAGCTACCCAAATCAGCCCCAGCATTTT	CASSYPNQPQHF
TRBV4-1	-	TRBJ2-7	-	TGCGCCAGCAGCCAAGGTATGGGGACGTCGGTGATCTACGAGCAGTACTTC	CASSQGMGTSVIYEQYF
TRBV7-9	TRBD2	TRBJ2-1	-	TGTGCCAGCAGCCCCGAGGGCGGGAGGGCCTACAATGAGCAGTTCTTC	CASSPEGGRAYNEQFF
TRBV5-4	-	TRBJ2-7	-	TGTGCCAGCAGCTTGGACAGGGCAGACACCTACGAGCAGTACTTC	CASSLDRADTYEQYF
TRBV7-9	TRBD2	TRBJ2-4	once	TGTGCCAGCAGCCCGGTCCTGGGACTAGCGGTAAACATTCAGTACTTC	CASSPVLGLAVNIQYF